This T cell receptor (beta chain) was captured by sequencing in a study of blood T cell repertoires in COVID-19 (TCRdb year 2020). In terms of the full investigation: Collaborator samples came from the United States, Italy and Spain and covered acute and convalescent phases of COVID-19. A de-identified subject ID, COVID-19 status, age in years and sex were almost always included in the sample metadata. The prospective study material was composed of cDNA or gDNA derived from T cells, B-cell-depleted T cells, or PBMCs. The repertoires were released in a freely available public database intended as a resource for research on the immune response to SARS-CoV-2. The samples were drawn from the first 160 participants of the ongoing ImmuneRACE study and from some 1,300 subjects provided by 6 global collaborators. Where available, HLA class I and class II types were obtained from metadata supplied by the sample provider rather than from assay-based typing. The dataset comprised deeply sampled blood TCRbeta repertoires from subjects exposed to, actively infected with, or recovered from COVID-19. Results and caveats for the whole study, not just this receptor: The amount of clinical and demographic metadata varied by source and participant and was provided uncurated.

CDR1 and CDR2 were assigned from the germline V gene as SGHRS and YFSETQ. Inclusive of the bounding cysteine and phenylalanine, the CDR3 is 13 residues long. Just CDR3 DNA is preserved here, 39 bases in frame from base 1. V has 0 bases trimmed and J has 13 bases trimmed; junction bases matching no gene number 9. Collaborating institutions collected whole blood in K2EDTA tubes following their own protocols. For TCRbeta analysis, collaborators shipped samples as frozen whole blood, isolated PBMCs, or DNA extracted from either of those sample types. The immunoSEQ Assay, a bias-controlled multiplex PCR, was used to amplify TCRbeta CDR3 regions from genomic DNA. Turning to the authors' computational methods: Nucleated cell counts per sample were estimated from amplification of reference gene primers within the assay. To quantify the absolute abundance of each unique TCRbeta CDR3 rearrangement, sequence reads were collapsed and filtered. For each sample, productive Simpson clonality was calculated as the square root of Simpson's diversity index across productive rearrangements. TCRdb took this table from immuneACCESS and kept in-frame rearrangements with V and J called. Such tables lack part of the clones; where checked against another copy, unresolved V genes explain under half of the gap, and the rest is unexplained. V and J calls and clone size are copied from that table; D and trimming were computed from the DNA. The sample table holds 300,000 to 400,000 clones, of which about 87% were seen once. The ten largest clonotypes hold around 3% of the sample.

For this clone: Its binding antigen is unknown. No quality values exist for individual bases; no much larger clone is one base distant. The identical CDR3 is also encoded by other nucleotide sequences in the sample.

Sequenced: peripheral blood. The origin of this receptor is a human donor in a cohort sampled during active COVID-19. The chain was built from TRBV5-1 and TRBJ1-1; 7 of the junction bases match TRBD1. The CDR3 region: CASSLGQGGIGFF. The nucleotide sequence is given as TGCGCCAGCAGCTTGGGACAGGGCGGGATTGGTTTCTTT.